This TCR beta chain was sequenced in a study of T cell responses to AZD1222 COVID-19 vaccine. Here immunoSEQ multiplex PCR was the method, and the copy in TCRdb shows in-frame clones only, minus some. The table records roughly 190,000 clones, roughly 92% of them present only once. Overall study results and limits: Unmutated regions of variants are reportedly targeted by nearly half of spike-specific TCRs. Recipients of AZD1222 seropositive at baseline numbered only six or seven.

Analyses pooled second doses at about 4 or about 12 weeks. This clone was found once. What it recognizes is unknown. Germline V gives CDR1 MNHEY, CDR2 SVGAGI. Losses at the gene ends were 5 bases for V and 5 bases for J; bases not matched to a gene: 12. The CDR3 has 15 amino acids. This chain connects TRBV6-5 to TRBJ2-7; 7 bases are a match to TRBD1. This material consisted of peripheral blood, taken 28 days after the second AZD1222 dose. The sequence was collected from an adult who received the AZD1222 COVID-19 vaccine. In DNA form, the CDR3 reads TGTGCCAGCAGTACCCCTGGACAGGAGCAAAACGAGCAGTACTTC. Amino acids: CASSTPGQEQNEQYF.